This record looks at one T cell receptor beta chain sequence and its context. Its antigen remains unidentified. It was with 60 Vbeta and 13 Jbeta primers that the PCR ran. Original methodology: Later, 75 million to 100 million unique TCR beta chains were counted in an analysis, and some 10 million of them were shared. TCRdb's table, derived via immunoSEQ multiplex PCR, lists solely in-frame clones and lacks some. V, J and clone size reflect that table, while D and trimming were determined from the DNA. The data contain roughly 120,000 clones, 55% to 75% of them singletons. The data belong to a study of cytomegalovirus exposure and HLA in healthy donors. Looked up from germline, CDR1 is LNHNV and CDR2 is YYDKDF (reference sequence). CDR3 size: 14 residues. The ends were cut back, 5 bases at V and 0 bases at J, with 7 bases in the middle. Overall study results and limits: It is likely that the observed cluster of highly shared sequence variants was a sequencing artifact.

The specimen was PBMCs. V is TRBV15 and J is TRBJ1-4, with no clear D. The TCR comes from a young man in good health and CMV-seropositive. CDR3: CATSLQTTNEKLFF. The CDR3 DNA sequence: TGTGCCACCAGCCTACAGACAACTAATGAAAAACTGTTTTTT.